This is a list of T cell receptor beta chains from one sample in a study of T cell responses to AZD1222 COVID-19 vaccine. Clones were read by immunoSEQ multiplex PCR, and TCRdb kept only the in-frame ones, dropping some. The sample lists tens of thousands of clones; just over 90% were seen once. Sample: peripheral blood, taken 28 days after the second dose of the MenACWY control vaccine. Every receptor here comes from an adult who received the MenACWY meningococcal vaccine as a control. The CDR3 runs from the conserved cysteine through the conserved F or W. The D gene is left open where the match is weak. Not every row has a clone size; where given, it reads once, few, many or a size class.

CDR3: CASSERGDNEKLFF
DNA: TGTGCCAGCAGTGAAAGGGGGGATAATGAAAAACTGTTTTTT
V: TRBV6-1
J: TRBJ1-4
D: NA
size: once

CDR3: CASSLGVSTNEKLFF
DNA: TGTGCCAGCAGTTTAGGTGTTTCAACTAATGAAAAACTGTTTTTT
V: TRBV27
J: TRBJ1-4
D: NA
size: few

CDR3: CASSLEGTGSYNEQFF
DNA: TGTGCCAGCAGCTTAGAAGGGACTGGATCCTACAATGAGCAGTTCTTC
V: TRBV7-8
J: TRBJ2-1
D: NA
size: once

CDR3: CASGKREFDEQYF
DNA: TGCGCCAGCGGCAAGCGGGAGTTCGACGAGCAGTACTTC
V: TRBV5-1
J: TRBJ2-7
D: TRBD2
size: NA

CDR3: CASSGTEGEKLFF
DNA: TGTGCCTCGTCCGGGACAGAGGGTGAAAAACTGTTTTTT
V: TRBV30
J: TRBJ1-4
D: TRBD1
size: NA

CDR3: CASSPKGGVSGNTIYF
DNA: TGTGCCAGCAGCCCAAAGGGGGGCGTCTCTGGAAACACCATATATTTT
V: TRBV9
J: TRBJ1-3
D: NA
size: NA

CDR3: CASSISDTQSNQPQHF
DNA: TGTGCCAGTAGTATCTCGGACACGCAGAGCAATCAGCCCCAGCATTTT
V: TRBV19
J: TRBJ1-5
D: NA
size: NA

CDR3: CATSRELRGRGEQYF
DNA: TGTGCCACCAGCAGAGAGCTCAGGGGACGGGGCGAGCAGTACTTC
V: TRBV15
J: TRBJ2-7
D: NA
size: NA

CDR3: CASSTAGSGLEQFF
DNA: TGCGCCAGCAGCACGGCGGGGTCAGGGCTTGAGCAGTTCTTC
V: TRBV5-1
J: TRBJ2-1
D: NA
size: NA

CDR3: CSVDEGGDQPQHF
DNA: TGCAGCGTCGACGAGGGGGGCGATCAGCCCCAGCATTTT
V: TRBV29-1
J: TRBJ1-5
D: NA
size: NA

CDR3: CAWMTGGPLYSPLHF
DNA: TGTGCCTGGATGACGGGGGGCCCGCTCTATTCACCCCTCCACTTT
V: TRBV30
J: TRBJ1-6
D: NA
size: few

CDR3: CASSLFSSGVTYNEQFF
DNA: TGTGCCAGCAGCTTATTCTCTAGCGGGGTAACCTACAATGAGCAGTTCTTC
V: TRBV11-2
J: TRBJ2-1
D: TRBD2
size: NA

CDR3: CASSLALAGTSYNEQFF
DNA: TGCGCCAGCAGCTTGGCCCTAGCGGGAACCTCCTACAATGAGCAGTTCTTC
V: TRBV5-1
J: TRBJ2-1
D: TRBD2
size: once

CDR3: CASSSGLAGPYNEQFF
DNA: TGTGCCAGCAGCTCGGGACTAGCGGGACCCTACAATGAGCAGTTCTTC
V: TRBV11-2
J: TRBJ2-1
D: TRBD2
size: NA

CDR3: CASRTSGGTDTQYF
DNA: TGTGCCAGTCGGACTAGCGGAGGCACAGATACGCAGTATTTT
V: TRBV25-1
J: TRBJ2-3
D: TRBD2
size: once

CDR3: CASSRSTVTEKLFF
DNA: TGTGCCAGCAGCAGGTCGACAGTAACTGAAAAACTGTTTTTT
V: TRBV9
J: TRBJ1-4
D: NA
size: NA

CDR3: CATGTGELYEQYF
DNA: TGTGCCACCGGGACAGGCGAGCTTTACGAGCAGTACTTC
V: TRBV12-3/TRBV12-4
J: TRBJ2-7
D: TRBD1
size: NA

CDR3: CASSLMGRTGELFF
DNA: TGCGCCAGCAGCTTGATGGGGAGGACCGGGGAGCTGTTTTTT
V: TRBV5-1
J: TRBJ2-2
D: NA
size: NA

CDR3: CASSFSLLGLEPTQHF
DNA: TGTGCCAGCAGTTTTAGTTTATTGGGGTTGGAGCCAACCCAGCATTTT
V: TRBV28
J: TRBJ1-5
D: NA
size: NA

CDR3: CASSQDSGIAGDYEQYF
DNA: TGTGCCAGCAGCCAAGATTCGGGGATAGCGGGAGATTACGAGCAGTACTTC
V: TRBV4-2
J: TRBJ2-7
D: TRBD2
size: NA

CDR3: CAINGGEGPQHF
DNA: TGTGCCATCAACGGGGGCGAGGGGCCCCAGCATTTT
V: TRBV10-3
J: TRBJ1-5
D: NA
size: NA

CDR3: CASSQRGFGTEAFF
DNA: TGCGCCAGCAGCCAGAGGGGTTTCGGGACTGAAGCTTTCTTT
V: TRBV4-1
J: TRBJ1-1
D: NA
size: NA

CDR3: CASSQIRGTNEKLFF
DNA: TGTGCCAGCAGCCAAATTCGGGGAACTAATGAAAAACTGTTTTTT
V: TRBV14
J: TRBJ1-4
D: NA
size: NA

CDR3: CASSLRASGTSDTQYF
DNA: TGTGCCAGCAGTTTGCGGGCTAGCGGGACTTCAGATACGCAGTATTTT
V: TRBV27
J: TRBJ2-3
D: TRBD2
size: NA

CDR3: CATSGNRGRNTEAFF
DNA: TGTGCCACCAGCGGGAACAGGGGACGGAATACTGAAGCTTTCTTT
V: TRBV15
J: TRBJ1-1
D: TRBD1
size: NA

CDR3: CASSFDSGGTEAFF
DNA: TGCGCCAGCAGCTTCGATTCAGGGGGCACTGAAGCTTTCTTT
V: TRBV5-1
J: TRBJ1-1
D: TRBD1
size: NA

CDR3: CASAGTVNTGELFF
DNA: TGTGCCAGTGCCGGGACAGTGAACACCGGGGAGCTGTTTTTT
V: TRBV2
J: TRBJ2-2
D: TRBD1
size: NA

CDR3: CASSLAPVGEQPQHF
DNA: TGTGCCAGCAGCTTAGCGCCAGTGGGGGAGCAGCCCCAGCATTTT
V: TRBV7-2
J: TRBJ1-5
D: NA
size: NA

CDR3: CASSWSSGANVLTF
DNA: TGCGCCAGCAGCTGGAGCTCTGGGGCCAACGTCCTGACTTTC
V: TRBV4-3
J: TRBJ2-6
D: NA
size: medium-sized

CDR3: CASSLRELQETQYF
DNA: TGTGCCAGCAGCTTACGGGAACTCCAAGAGACCCAGTACTTC
V: TRBV7-9
J: TRBJ2-5
D: NA
size: NA

CDR3: CASSITGDQPQHF
DNA: TGTGCCAGCAGCATTACAGGGGATCAGCCCCAGCATTTT
V: TRBV6-5
J: TRBJ1-5
D: TRBD1
size: NA

CDR3: CASSTTGLNTEAFF
DNA: TGTGCCAGTAGTACAACAGGATTGAACACTGAAGCTTTCTTT
V: TRBV19
J: TRBJ1-1
D: NA
size: NA

CDR3: CATQRTGITYEQYF
DNA: TGTGCCACCCAGAGGACAGGGATTACCTACGAGCAGTACTTC
V: TRBV19
J: TRBJ2-7
D: TRBD1
size: NA

CDR3: CASSSELRGNTEAFF
DNA: TGTGCCAGTAGTTCAGAGTTGAGGGGGAACACTGAAGCTTTCTTT
V: TRBV19
J: TRBJ1-1
D: NA
size: NA

CDR3: CSVDTGYTEAFF
DNA: TGCAGCGTTGATACAGGGTACACTGAAGCTTTCTTT
V: TRBV29-1
J: TRBJ1-1
D: NA
size: NA

CDR3: CASSPRGGNTEAFF
DNA: TGTGCCAGCTCACCACGTGGGGGGAACACTGAAGCTTTCTTT
V: TRBV18
J: TRBJ1-1
D: NA
size: NA

CDR3: CASSEGQGNTIYF
DNA: TGTGCCAGCAGCGAAGGACAGGGAAACACCATATATTTT
V: TRBV5-4
J: TRBJ1-3
D: NA
size: NA

CDR3: CPSSPQVPRDGYNEQFF
DNA: TGCCCCAGCAGCCCACAGGTTCCCAGAGATGGCTACAATGAGCAGTTCTTC
V: TRBV4-1
J: TRBJ2-1
D: NA
size: NA

CDR3: CATSRTGGGEKLFF
DNA: TGTGCCACCAGCAGGACAGGGGGCGGTGAAAAACTGTTTTTT
V: TRBV15
J: TRBJ1-4
D: TRBD1
size: NA